The rows below give T cell receptor beta chains drawn from one sample of a study of cytomegalovirus exposure and HLA in healthy donors. Measured with immunoSEQ multiplex PCR; TCRdb has only the in-frame clones, and not every one. The top ten hold about 1.5% of the sample, which has about 120,000 clones, roughly three fifths seen once. The sequenced material came from PBMCs. The source is a man aged 18 to 35 in good health and CMV-seronegative. The CDR3 runs from the conserved cysteine through the conserved F or W.

J gene,V gene,CDR3 protein
TRBJ1-5,TRBV6-6,CASSTRQGNQPQHF
TRBJ1-2,TRBV11-3,CASSFLNSTGNYGYTF
TRBJ2-1,TRBV5-6,CASSVGRGNEQFF
TRBJ1-2,TRBV7-9,CASSLGGNTNYGYTF
TRBJ2-1,TRBV6-5,CARGRGRGHEQFF
TRBJ1-3,TRBV19,CASSRGEGNTIYF
TRBJ2-5,TRBV6-1,CASSGLAGGQETQYF
TRBJ1-4,TRBV6-1,CASSKGQATNEKLLF
TRBJ2-7,TRBV28,CASSFSLASEQYF
TRBJ2-1,TRBV29-1,CSAPRGTSGTNEQFF
TRBJ1-3,TRBV10-3,CAIRSETGPLRNTIYF
TRBJ1-1,TRBV30,CAWSVGLEPNTEAFF
TRBJ1-6,TRBV7-9,CASSPGGTLHF
TRBJ2-5,TRBV7-9,CASSAQKETQYF
TRBJ2-3,TRBV7-9,CASSLRDRRLDTQYF
TRBJ1-1,TRBV5-1,CASSSLVTPGRQNTEAFF
TRBJ1-5,TRBV6-6,CASSYWGGEDSQPQHF
TRBJ2-3,TRBV28,CASSPLVLAGGGDTQYF
TRBJ2-7,TRBV27,CASSLSRVYEQYF
TRBJ2-3,TRBV6-6,CASSPGLAGTDTQYF
TRBJ1-1,TRBV4-1,CAAHRGFTEAFF
TRBJ1-2,TRBV5-6,CASSLAGSRVGYTF
TRBJ2-7,TRBV29-1,CSVPGHQLYEQYF
TRBJ2-7,TRBV4-3,CASSQDWTSGSNEQYF
TRBJ1-5,TRBV30,CAWSVRTGAGQPQHF
TRBJ1-4,TRBV5-5,CASSPLTNEKLFF
TRBJ2-1,TRBV5-1,CASSLRDRVGEQFF
TRBJ2-6,TRBV28,CASSLGSSGANVLTF
TRBJ2-7,TRBV20-1,CSAPDIYEQYF
TRBJ1-2,TRBV7-2,CASSLGGVGDFYGYTF
TRBJ2-7,TRBV28,CASRASGSYEQYF
TRBJ2-2,TRBV6-5,CASKQSSNTGELFF
TRBJ2-3,TRBV27,CASSSSGLTDTQYF
TRBJ2-7,TRBV6-1,CASRGQRYEQYF
TRBJ2-7,TRBV4-3,CASSQDPASGRGEQYF
TRBJ1-1,TRBV28,CASSSTAGVTEAFF
TRBJ2-7,TRBV9,CASSATGTGFEQYF
TRBJ1-4,TRBV27,CASSLARVATNEKLFF